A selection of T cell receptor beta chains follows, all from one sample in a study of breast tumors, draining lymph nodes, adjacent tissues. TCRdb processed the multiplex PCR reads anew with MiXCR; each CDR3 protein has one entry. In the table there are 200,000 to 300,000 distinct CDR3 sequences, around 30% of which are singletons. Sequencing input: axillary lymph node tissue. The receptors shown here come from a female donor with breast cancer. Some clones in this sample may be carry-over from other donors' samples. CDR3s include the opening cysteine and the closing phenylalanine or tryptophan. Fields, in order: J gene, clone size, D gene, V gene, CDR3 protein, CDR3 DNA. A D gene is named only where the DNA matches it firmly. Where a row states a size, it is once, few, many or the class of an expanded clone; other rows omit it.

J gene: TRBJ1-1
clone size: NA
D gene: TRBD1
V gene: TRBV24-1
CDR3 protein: CATSEHRGRAFF
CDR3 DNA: TGTGCCACCAGTGAACACAGGGGGCGGGCTTTCTTT

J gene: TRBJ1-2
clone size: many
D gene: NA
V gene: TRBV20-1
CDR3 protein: CSARGRPYGYTF
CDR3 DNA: TGCAGTGCTAGGGGACGCCCTTATGGCTACACCTTC

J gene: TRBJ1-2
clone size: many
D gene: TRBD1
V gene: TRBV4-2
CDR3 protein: CASSQEDRAGYGYTF
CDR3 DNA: TGTGCCAGCAGCCAAGAGGACAGGGCGGGGTATGGCTACACCTTC

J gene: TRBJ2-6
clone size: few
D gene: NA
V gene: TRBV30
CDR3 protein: CAWSQEVLGAGANVLTF
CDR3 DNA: TGTGCCTGGAGTCAGGAAGTTTTGGGTGCTGGGGCCAACGTCCTGACTTTC

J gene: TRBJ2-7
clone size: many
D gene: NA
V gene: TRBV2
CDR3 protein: CASSQGIGSYEQYF
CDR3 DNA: TGTGCCAGCAGCCAGGGGATTGGGTCCTACGAGCAGTACTTC

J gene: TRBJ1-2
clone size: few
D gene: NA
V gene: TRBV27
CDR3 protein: CASSRSPGRGYTF
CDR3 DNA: TGTGCCAGCAGCAGGTCCCCCGGACGGGGCTACACCTTC

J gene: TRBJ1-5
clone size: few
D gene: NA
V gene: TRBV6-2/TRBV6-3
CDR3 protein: CASSYKGGGRNQPQHF
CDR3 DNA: TGTGCCAGCAGTTACAAGGGTGGGGGGCGCAATCAGCCCCAGCATTTT

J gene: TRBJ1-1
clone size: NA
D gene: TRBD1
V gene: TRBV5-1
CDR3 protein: CASSLDGTGGGTEAFF
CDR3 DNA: TGCGCCAGCAGCTTGGATGGGACAGGTGGTGGCACTGAAGCTTTCTTT

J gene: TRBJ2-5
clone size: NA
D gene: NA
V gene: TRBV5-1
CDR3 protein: CASSLNAGEGRGLQETQYF
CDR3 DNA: TGCGCCAGCAGCTTGAACGCGGGAGAGGGCAGGGGGCTACAAGAGACCCAGTACTTC

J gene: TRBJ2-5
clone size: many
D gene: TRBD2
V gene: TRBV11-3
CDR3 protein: CASSSGGGRETQYF
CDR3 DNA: TGTGCCAGCAGCTCCGGGGGGGGGAGGGAGACCCAGTACTTC

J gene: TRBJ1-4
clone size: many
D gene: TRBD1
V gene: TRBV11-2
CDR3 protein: CASSLGDRDNEKLFF
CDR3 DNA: TGTGCCAGCAGCTTAGGGGACAGGGATAATGAAAAACTGTTTTTT

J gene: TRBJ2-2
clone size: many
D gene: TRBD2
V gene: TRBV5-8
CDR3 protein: CASSSPGGLSGELFF
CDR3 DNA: TGTGCCAGCAGCTCCCCGGGAGGGCTGTCCGGGGAGCTGTTTTTT

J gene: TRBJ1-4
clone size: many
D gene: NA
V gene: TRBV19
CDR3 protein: CAGSIAHNEKLFF
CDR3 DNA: TGTGCCGGTAGTATAGCCCACAATGAAAAACTGTTTTTT

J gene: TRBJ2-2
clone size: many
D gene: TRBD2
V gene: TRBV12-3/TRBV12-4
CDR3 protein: CASSSASGTGELFF
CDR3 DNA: TGTGCCAGCAGTTCGGCTAGCGGAACCGGGGAGCTGTTTTTT

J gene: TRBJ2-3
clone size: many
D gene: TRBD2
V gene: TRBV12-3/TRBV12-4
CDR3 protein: CASSHQPKTSGSVDTQYF
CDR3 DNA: TGTGCCAGCAGTCACCAGCCAAAGACTAGCGGGAGTGTGGATACGCAGTATTTT

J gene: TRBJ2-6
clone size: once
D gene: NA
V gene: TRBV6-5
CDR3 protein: CASSYTDTVLTF
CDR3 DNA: TGTGCCAGCAGTTACACGGACACCGTCCTGACTTTC

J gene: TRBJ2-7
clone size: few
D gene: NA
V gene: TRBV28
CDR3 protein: CASSLFRVSSYEQYF
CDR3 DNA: TGTGCCAGCAGTTTATTCAGGGTTAGCTCCTACGAGCAGTACTTC

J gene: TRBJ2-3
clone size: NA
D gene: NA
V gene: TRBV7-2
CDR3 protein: CASSFYICSARSSGTGDTQYF
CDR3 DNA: NA

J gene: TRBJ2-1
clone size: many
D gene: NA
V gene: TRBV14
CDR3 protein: CASSQGRGARSYNEQFF
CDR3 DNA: TGTGCCAGCAGCCAAGGTAGGGGGGCGAGATCCTACAATGAGCAGTTCTTC

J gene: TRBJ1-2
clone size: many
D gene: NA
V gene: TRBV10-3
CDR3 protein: CAISTNYGYTF
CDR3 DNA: TGTGCCATCAGTACTAACTATGGCTACACCTTC

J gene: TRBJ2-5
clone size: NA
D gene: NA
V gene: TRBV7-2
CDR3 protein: CASSLRSGRVNQPQYF
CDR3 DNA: TGTGCCAGCAGCTTAAGAAGTGGCAGGGTCAATCAGCCCCAGTACTTC

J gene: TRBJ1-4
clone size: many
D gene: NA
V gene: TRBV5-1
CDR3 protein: CASSLGELGATNEKLFF
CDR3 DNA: TGCGCCAGCAGCTTGGGAGAACTCGGAGCAACTAATGAAAAACTGTTTTTT

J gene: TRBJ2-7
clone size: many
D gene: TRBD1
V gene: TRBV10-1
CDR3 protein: CASSQLQGSEQYF
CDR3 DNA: TGCGCCAGCAGCCAGTTACAGGGGAGCGAGCAGTACTTC

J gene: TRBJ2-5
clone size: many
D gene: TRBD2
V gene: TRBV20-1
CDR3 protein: CSARDLLAEGQQETQYF
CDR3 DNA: TGCAGTGCTAGAGATCTACTAGCGGAGGGCCAACAAGAGACCCAGTACTTC

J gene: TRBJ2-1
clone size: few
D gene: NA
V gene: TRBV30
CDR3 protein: CAWSVRGGPRDEQFF
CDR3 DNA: TGTGCCTGGAGTGTACGAGGAGGGCCGCGCGATGAGCAGTTCTTC

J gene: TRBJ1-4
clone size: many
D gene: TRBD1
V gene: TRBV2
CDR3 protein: CASQQGGSEKLFF
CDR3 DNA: TGTGCCAGCCAACAGGGGGGAAGTGAAAAACTGTTTTTT

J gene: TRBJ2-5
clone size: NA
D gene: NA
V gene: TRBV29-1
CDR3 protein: CSVSLDKAETQYF
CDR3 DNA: TGCAGCGTTTCCCTGGACAAGGCGGAGACCCAGTACTTC

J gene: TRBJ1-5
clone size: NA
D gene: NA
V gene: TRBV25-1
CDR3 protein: CASSRGAETQHF
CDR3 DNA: TGTGCCAGCAGTCGGGGGGCGGAGACCCAGCATTTT

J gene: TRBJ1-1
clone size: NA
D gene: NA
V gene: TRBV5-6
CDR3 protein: CASSLEGRGNAFF
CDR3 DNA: TGTGCCAGCAGCTTGGAGGGTCGAGGGAACGCTTTCTTT

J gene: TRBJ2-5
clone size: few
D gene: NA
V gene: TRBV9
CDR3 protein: CASSWEARGETQYF
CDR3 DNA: TGTGCCAGCAGTTGGGAGGCCCGGGGGGAGACCCAGTACTTC

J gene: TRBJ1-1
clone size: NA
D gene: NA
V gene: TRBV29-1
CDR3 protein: CSVEGGAGARSLDTEAFF
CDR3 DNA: TGCAGCGTTGAAGGGGGGGCAGGGGCGAGAAGCCTGGACACTGAAGCTTTCTTT

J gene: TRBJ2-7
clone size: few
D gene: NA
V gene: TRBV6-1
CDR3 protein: CASIAQGTIYEQYF
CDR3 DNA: TGTGCCAGCATAGCACAGGGGACTATCTACGAGCAGTACTTC

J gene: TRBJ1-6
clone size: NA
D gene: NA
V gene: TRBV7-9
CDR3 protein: CANSLGGQGGSPLHF
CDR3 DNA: TGTGCCAACAGCTTGGGGGGGCAGGGTGGTTCACCCCTCCACTTT

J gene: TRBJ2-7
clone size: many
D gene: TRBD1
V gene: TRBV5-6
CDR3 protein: CASSPQGPYEQYF
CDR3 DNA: TGTGCCAGCAGCCCACAGGGGCCCTACGAGCAGTACTTC

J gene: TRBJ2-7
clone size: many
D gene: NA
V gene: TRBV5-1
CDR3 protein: CASSWRLVGGRSYEQYF
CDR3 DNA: TGCGCCAGCAGCTGGCGTCTAGTAGGGGGGCGATCCTACGAGCAGTACTTC

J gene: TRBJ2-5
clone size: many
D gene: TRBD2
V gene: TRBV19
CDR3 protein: CASRLTSGKETQYF
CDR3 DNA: TGTGCCAGTAGGTTAACTAGCGGGAAAGAGACCCAGTACTTC

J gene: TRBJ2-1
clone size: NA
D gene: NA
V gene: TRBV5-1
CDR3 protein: CASGILSYNDQFF
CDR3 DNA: TGCGCCAGCGGAATACTTTCCTACAATGACCAGTTCTTC

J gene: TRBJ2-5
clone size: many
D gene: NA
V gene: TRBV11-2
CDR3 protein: CASSFNLQETQYF
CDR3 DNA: TGTGCCAGCAGCTTCAACCTCCAAGAGACCCAGTACTTC

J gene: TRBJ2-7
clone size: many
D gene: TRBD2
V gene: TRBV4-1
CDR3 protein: CASSPRTSGRAVTYEQYF
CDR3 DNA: TGCGCCAGCAGCCCCCGGACTAGCGGGAGAGCAGTAACCTACGAGCAGTACTTC

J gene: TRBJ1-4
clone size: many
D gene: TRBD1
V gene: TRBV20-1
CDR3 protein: CSADDRVTEKLFF
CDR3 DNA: TGCAGTGCTGACGACAGGGTTACGGAAAAACTGTTTTTT

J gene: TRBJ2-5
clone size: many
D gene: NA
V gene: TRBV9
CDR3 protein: CASSVGVRQVQETQYF
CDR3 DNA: TGTGCCAGCAGCGTAGGAGTCCGACAGGTTCAAGAGACCCAGTACTTC

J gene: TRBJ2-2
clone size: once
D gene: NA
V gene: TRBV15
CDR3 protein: CATSRARVQGHTGELFF
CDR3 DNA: TGTGCCACCAGCAGAGCTAGGGTACAGGGACACACCGGGGAGCTGTTTTTT

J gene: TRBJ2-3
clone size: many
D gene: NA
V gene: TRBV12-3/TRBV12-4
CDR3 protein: CASSRGGEGVDTQYF
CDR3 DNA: TGTGCCAGCAGCAGGGGGGGGGAGGGCGTAGATACGCAGTATTTT

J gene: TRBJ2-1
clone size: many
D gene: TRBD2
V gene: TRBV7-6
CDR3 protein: CASSEKISGIYNEQFF
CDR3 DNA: TGTGCCAGCAGCGAGAAGATTAGCGGGATTTACAATGAGCAGTTCTTC

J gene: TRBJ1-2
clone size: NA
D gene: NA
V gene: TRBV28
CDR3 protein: CASSLVTLDNGYTF
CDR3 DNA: TGTGCCAGCAGTTTAGTTACCCTAGATAACGGCTACACCTTC

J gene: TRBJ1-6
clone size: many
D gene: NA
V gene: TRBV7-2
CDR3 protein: CASSLGTRRPLHF
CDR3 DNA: TGTGCCAGCAGCTTGGGAACTCGTCGGCCCCTCCACTTT

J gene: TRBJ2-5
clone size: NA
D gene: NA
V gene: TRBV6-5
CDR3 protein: CASSLPGYETQYF
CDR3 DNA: TGTGCCAGCAGTCTCCCGGGTTACGAGACCCAGTACTTC

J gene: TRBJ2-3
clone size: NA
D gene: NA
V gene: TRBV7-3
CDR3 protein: CASSPYGGFTDTQYF
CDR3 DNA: TGTGCCAGCAGCCCGTACGGCGGATTCACAGATACGCAGTATTTT

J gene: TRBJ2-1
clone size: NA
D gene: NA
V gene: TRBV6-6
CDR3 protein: CASSLSSVGSGNYNEQFF
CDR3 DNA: TGTGCCAGCAGTTTATCATCCGTTGGTAGCGGTAACTACAATGAGCAGTTCTTC

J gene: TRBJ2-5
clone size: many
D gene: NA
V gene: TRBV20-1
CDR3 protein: CSARMGKGQETQYF
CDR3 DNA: TGCAGTGCTAGGATGGGGAAAGGGCAAGAGACCCAGTACTTC

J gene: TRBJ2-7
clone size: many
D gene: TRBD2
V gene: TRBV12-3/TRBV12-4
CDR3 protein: CASSYSGLADYEQYF
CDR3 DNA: TGTGCCAGCAGTTATTCGGGACTAGCGGACTACGAGCAGTACTTC

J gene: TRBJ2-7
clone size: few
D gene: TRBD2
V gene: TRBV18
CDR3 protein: CASSPIPTSGSDEQYF
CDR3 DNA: TGTGCCAGCTCACCAATTCCGACTAGCGGGAGCGACGAGCAGTACTTC

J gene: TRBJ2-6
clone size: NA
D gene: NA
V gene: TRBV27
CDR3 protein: CASSLVGTGANALTF
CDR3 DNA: TGTGCCAGCAGTCTCGTGGGGACTGGGGCCAACGCCCTGACTTTC